These 29 T cell receptor beta chains came from one sample sequenced in a study of graft-versus-host responses after intestinal transplantation. Some clones are missing from TCRdb's copy, which holds only in-frame ones; the method was immunoSEQ multiplex PCR. The profile shows over 70,000 clones, around 86% of them singletons. No antigen is known for these receptors. Sequenced material: unstimulated CD8+ T cells sorted from spleen or lymph node cells, taken before intestinal transplant. The receptor source for this set is a human donor who received an intestinal transplant.

The chain couples TRBV27 to TRBJ2-7; no firm D call. Looked up from germline, CDR1 is MNHEY and CDR2 is SMNVEV (reference sequence). V was shortened by 3 bases and J by 6 bases, with 6 bases between the two germline ends. The length of the CDR3 is 11 residues. CDR3 nucleotides: TGTGCCAGCAGTTTTGGCGGCGAGCAGTACTTC. It codes for CASSFGGEQYF.

The J gene is TRBJ2-7, the V gene TRBV5-1, with TRBD1 matching over 12 bases. The CDR3 loop spans 14 amino acids. Trimming took 4 bases from V and 5 from J; bases not matched to a gene: 4. Germline assignment: CDR1 SGHRS and CDR2 YFSETQ. The CDR3 loop is CASSPGQGANEQYF. In nucleotides, the CDR3 is TGCGCCAGCAGCCCGGGACAGGGGGCGAACGAGCAGTACTTC. Combining the CDR3 with reference TRBV5-1 and TRBJ2-7 gives the whole variable domain KAGVTQTPRYLIKTRGQQVTLSCSPISGHRSVSWYQQTPGQGLQFLFEYFSETQRNKGNFPGRFSGRQFSNSRSEMNVSTLELGDSALYLCASSPGQGANEQYFGPGTRLTVT.

This clone appeared once. The chain recombines TRBV10-2 with TRBJ2-7, with D possibly matching TRBD1 (6 bases). V lost 0 bases, J lost 4 bases, and 16 bases lay in between. Germline V CDR1 and CDR2: WSHSY, SAAADI. CDR3 length: 16 amino acids. CDR3 sequence reads: CASSESETGPNYEQYF. The DNA of the CDR3 is TGCGCCAGCAGTGAGTCGGAGACAGGCCCCAATTACGAGCAGTACTTC.

The chain uses TRBV6-1 and TRBJ2-7; TRBD1 is a possible D gene (6 bases). This CDR3 is 12 amino acids long. Trimming took 8 bases from V and 0 from J, leaving 8 bases between them. The V gene's germline CDR1 is MNHNS and CDR2 SASEGT. CDR3 nucleotides: TGTGCCAGCCGGGACACCTCCTACGAGCAGTACTTC. Translating it yields CASRDTSYEQYF.

This rearrangement joins TRBV28 to TRBJ2-1, with D possibly matching TRBD2 (6 bases). The CDR3 length is 15 residues. Germline CDR1 is MDHEN and CDR2 is SYDVKM. Between the trimmed V and J ends, which lost 7 bases and 5 bases, there was a span of 18 bases. The CDR3 sequence is CASIISGGSNNEQFF. The CDR3 DNA sequence: TGTGCCAGCATTATATCCGGGGGTAGTAACAATGAGCAGTTCTTC.

J is TRBJ2-1 and V is TRBV9; D is ambiguous. The germline V gene has CDR1 SGDLS and CDR2 YYNGEE. Trimming took off 0 bases at V and 8 bases at J, with 18 bases between the two ends. There are 16 residues in the CDR3. The CDR3 here is CASSVGDTPILDEQFF. CDR3 DNA: TGTGCCAGCAGCGTAGGAGATACCCCTATATTAGATGAGCAGTTCTTC.

V and J are TRBV5-1 and TRBJ2-3; D remains ambiguous. The germline gives CDR1 SGHRS, CDR2 YFSETQ. Trimming cost V 0 bases and J 4 bases, with 12 bases left between them. The CDR3 is 15 amino acids. The DNA for the CDR3 is TGCGCCAGCAGCTTGGTCTCAGCCCGTCCAGATACGCAGTATTTT. This codes for CASSLVSARPDTQYF.

The V gene is TRBV4-1, the J gene TRBJ1-4; D might be TRBD1 (5 bases). The germline gives CDR1 MGHRA, CDR2 YSYEKL. This CDR3 comprises 15 residues. The V and J ends lost 4 bases and 7 bases respectively, with 16 bases between them. CDR3 in amino acids: CASSLRDATREKLFF. Written as DNA, the CDR3 is TGCGCCAGCAGCCTCCGGGACGCAACGCGTGAAAAACTGTTTTTT.

The chain uses TRBV9 and TRBJ2-5; D is perhaps TRBD2 (5 bases). With 2 bases removed from V and 1 base from J, the gap between germline ends came to 6 bases. The CDR3 runs 13 residues. Germline CDR1 SGDLS, CDR2 YYNGEE. CDR3 coding DNA: TGTGCCAGCAGCGTGAGCGGCCAAGAGACCCAGTACTTC. Its protein product is CASSVSGQETQYF.

The chain links TRBV28 to TRBJ2-1; no clear D. Trimming removed 1 base at V and 8 bases at J, with 21 bases between. The CDR3 contains 17 residues. Germline loops: CDR1 MDHEN, CDR2 SYDVKM. DNA for the CDR3: TGTGCCAGCAGTTTATACCCTCCCCCTCTAGAAGGGCATGAGCAGTTCTTC. It specifies CASSLYPPPLEGHEQFF.

The V and J genes are TRBV11-2 and TRBJ2-3; 8 nucleotides agree with TRBD2. The CDR3 consists of 15 residues. Trimming at V came to 1 base and at J to 7 bases, leaving 7 bases not matched to a gene. Germline V gene lookup returns CDR1 SGHAT and CDR2 FQNNGV. In nucleotides, the CDR3 is TGTGCCAGCAGCTTAGGACTAGCGATGGAGAATACGCAGTATTTT. This translates into CASSLGLAMENTQYF.

The chain uses TRBV4-1 and TRBJ1-6; D perhaps matches TRBD1 (5 bases). The V end was cut by 1 base, the J end by 10 bases, with 14 bases between. CDR3 size: 15 residues. Germline CDR1 is MGHRA and CDR2 is YSYEKL. The CDR3 coding sequence is TGCGCCAGCAGCCAAGTCTCCCAGGGAGAGTCACCCCTCCACTTT. This gives the protein CASSQVSQGESPLHF.

The chain combines TRBV5-1 with TRBJ1-6, with TRBD1 matching 7 bases. This CDR3 has 17 residues. Germline V gene sequence: CDR1 SGHRS, CDR2 YFSETQ. The J segment lost 8 bases and the V segment lost 4 bases, leaving 15 bases of the junction unmatched. The CDR3 reads CASSLGPRTGWDSPLHF. As DNA, the CDR3 is TGCGCCAGCAGCCTGGGGCCACGGACAGGATGGGATTCACCCCTCCACTTT.

The chain links TRBV4-1 to TRBJ1-3; no firm D call. This CDR3 is built from 17 residues. Trimming stripped 0 bases from V and 0 bases from J, with 12 bases between. Looked up from germline, CDR1 is MGHRA and CDR2 is YSYEKL. DNA of the CDR3: TGCGCCAGCAGCCAAGAAATAGAAAACTTCTCTGGAAACACCATATATTTT. Translated: CASSQEIENFSGNTIYF.

J is TRBJ2-2 and V is TRBV4-1, with D unclear. The germline V gene has CDR1 MGHRA and CDR2 YSYEKL. The CDR3 consists of 13 residues. Trimming stripped 0 bases from V and 5 bases from J, with 4 bases between. CDR3 sequence (DNA): TGCGCCAGCAGCCAAGAATGGACCGGGGAGCTGTTTTTT. This sequence encodes CASSQEWTGELFF.

For the CDR3, the DNA is TGTGCCAGCAGCTTCGGGACAGGTGCCTACGAGCAGTACTTC. This gives the protein CASSFGTGAYEQYF. The chain employs TRBV7-3 and TRBJ2-7, with 8 bases that match TRBD1. Trimming at V came to 3 bases and at J to 2 bases, leaving 3 bases not matched to a gene. Germline V lookup: CDR1 SGHTA, CDR2 FQGTGA. This CDR3 spans 14 amino acids.

This chain links TRBV13 with TRBJ1-2; 11 bases fit TRBD1. Germline values: CDR1 PRHDT, CDR2 FYEKMQ (reference sequence). The CDR3 totals 19 residues. Trimming cost V 3 bases and J 0 bases; bases outside gene matches: 12. CDR3 residues: CASSFTGTGGIWTNYGYTF. The CDR3 DNA sequence: TGTGCCAGCAGCTTTACCGGGACAGGGGGAATTTGGACTAACTATGGCTACACCTTC.

This rearrangement joins TRBV2 to TRBJ1-3, with 7 bases fitting TRBD1. The germline V gene has CDR1 SNHLY and CDR2 FYNNEI. The CDR3 extends over 13 amino acids. V shed 6 bases and J 4 bases; nucleotides not matched to a gene: 3. The CDR3 DNA reads as TGTGCCAGCAGAGGGGACAGAGGAAACACCATATATTTT. This translates into CASRGDRGNTIYF.

The CDR3 nucleotides are TGCAGCGTTGAAGAACAGGGGGGAAAACTGTTTTTT. Protein: CSVEEQGGKLFF. The gene calls are TRBV29-1 and TRBJ1-4; 8 bases align to TRBD1. Germline V gene lookup returns CDR1 SQVTM and CDR2 ANQGSEA. The CDR3 has 12 amino acids. Unmatched junction bases numbered 1, after V lost 0 bases and J lost 10 bases.

This sequence joins TRBV6-5 and TRBJ2-3, with D perhaps matching TRBD2 (6 bases). CDR3 size: 15 residues. Per germline, CDR1 MNHEY and CDR2 SVGAGI. With 6 bases removed from V and 3 bases from J, the gap between germline ends came to 16 bases. The CDR3 nucleotides read TGTGCCAGCAGGTGGAATGAGGGAGGTACAGATACGCAGTATTTT. Its translation is CASRWNEGGTDTQYF.

The J gene is TRBJ2-1, the V gene TRBV28, with D perhaps matching TRBD2 (5 bases). This CDR3 comprises 13 residues. Germline lookup yields CDR1 MDHEN and CDR2 SYDVKM. The germline V and J ends were trimmed by 4 bases and 8 bases, with 12 bases remaining between them. The chain's CDR3 is CASSSSGSDEQFF. The DNA of the CDR3 is TGTGCCAGCAGTTCCTCGGGATCCGATGAGCAGTTCTTC.

The rearrangement links TRBV28 to TRBJ2-1; D possibly matches TRBD1 or TRBD2 (6 bases each). This CDR3 comprises 16 residues. Trimming took 6 bases from V and 1 from J, leaving 16 bases between them. From germline, CDR1 is MDHEN and CDR2 SYDVKM. The CDR3 DNA is TGTGCCAGCAGGACCGTGGGGGGCACATCCTACAATGAGCAGTTCTTC. Translated: CASRTVGGTSYNEQFF.

The table lists this clone with a count of one. The chain is built from TRBV11-2 and TRBJ2-7; D unresolved. The germline V gene has CDR1 SGHAT and CDR2 FQNNGV. Deletions cut 5 bases from V and 2 bases from J, with 10 bases between. This CDR3 has 13 residues. CDR3 sequence reads: CASSHGDTYEQYF. Written as DNA, the CDR3 is TGTGCCAGCAGCCACGGTGACACCTACGAGCAGTACTTC.

The V and J genes are TRBV11-3 and TRBJ2-7; TRBD2 is a possible D gene (5 bases). The ends were cut back, 0 bases at V and 4 bases at J, with 13 bases in the middle. Per the germline V gene, CDR1 is SGHNT and CDR2 is YENEEA. CDR3 length: 15 residues. The CDR3 nucleotides are TGTGCCAGCAGCTTAGAATCCGGGGTTGGATACGAGCAGTACTTC. Its protein is CASSLESGVGYEQYF.

The sample holds a few counts of this clone. The chain carries TRBV6-1 and TRBJ2-7; no reliable D call. CDR1 is MNHNS, CDR2 SASEGT, per germline. The CDR3 runs 11 residues. Deletions cut 3 bases from V and 0 bases from J, with 0 bases between. Written as DNA, the CDR3 is TGTGCCAGCAGTGACTCCTACGAGCAGTACTTC. Amino acids: CASSDSYEQYF.

The chain combines TRBV6-6 with TRBJ1-2; D is undetermined. Germline V CDR1 and CDR2: MNHNY, SVGAGI (reference sequence). There are 15 residues in the CDR3. The V gene lost 7 bases and the J gene lost 3 bases, with 18 bases spanning the gap. CDR3 in amino acids: CASTYFLPQYYGYTF. The CDR3 bases are TGTGCCAGCACCTACTTTTTACCACAGTACTATGGCTACACCTTC.

This clone was found a few times. The genes are TRBV6-1 and TRBJ2-2; the match to TRBD1 covers 11 bases. CDR1 and CDR2 from the germline V gene are MNHNS and SASEGT. The CDR3 sequence is 15 residues long. After removal of 1 base from V and 9 bases from J, the junction contained 4 bases not matched to a gene. CDR3 sequence: CASSEVGQGVWELFF. For the CDR3, the DNA is TGTGCCAGCAGTGAAGTGGGACAGGGGGTATGGGAGCTGTTTTTT.

The chain couples TRBV5-1 to TRBJ2-7; TRBD2 matches at 7 bases. The V gene end was trimmed by 4 bases and the J gene end by 0 bases; junction bases not matched to a gene: 7. Per the germline V gene, CDR1 is SGHRS and CDR2 is YFSETQ. The CDR3 sequence is 15 residues long. This chain's CDR3 is CASSPTSDSSYEQYF. In DNA, the CDR3 is TGCGCCAGCAGCCCTACTAGCGATAGCTCCTACGAGCAGTACTTC.

J is TRBJ2-3 and V is TRBV5-6; weak D call: TRBD2 (6 bases). This CDR3 spans 17 amino acids. The germline V gene encodes CDR1 SGHDT and CDR2 YYEEEE. The V gene lost 1 base and the J gene lost 0 bases, with 15 bases spanning the gap. The CDR3 sequence is CASSLSELAPSTDTQYF. The CDR3 nucleotides are TGTGCCAGCAGCTTGAGCGAACTAGCCCCGAGCACAGATACGCAGTATTTT. Complete variable domain (other parts from reference TRBV5-6 and TRBJ2-3): DAGVTQSPTHLIKTRGQQVTLRCSPKSGHDTVSWYQQALGQGPQFIFQYYEEEERQRGNFPDRFSGHQFPNYSSELNVNALLLGDSALYLCASSLSELAPSTDTQYFGPGTRLTVL.